The source of this T cell receptor (beta chain) is a study of shared clonotypes between healthy human individuals (TCRdb year 2020). With regard to the full study: The cohort included three men and a couple of women between 18 and 49 years of age. To estimate repertoire size and how much clonotype sharing occurs between individuals, the study deeply sequenced the blood TCR repertoires of several healthy adults. To increase sequencing depth and limit assay-specific biases, different laboratories used diverse techniques to prepare libraries and sequence TCR repertoires. Between about 0.85 and 8.9 billion PBMCs per donor were obtained by leukapheresis. Findings and caveats that apply to the study as a whole: Based on pairwise subsampling, the degree of clonotype sharing among donors was expected to be affected by sequencing depth. The small number of donors limited the genetic and exposure-history diversity represented. Only blood was sampled, and tissue TCR repertoires likely differ from those in blood.

As regards this clone: The clone's antigen remains unknown. The germline gene is not matched at one end of the junction; a read error may be the cause.

Using the deep immunoSEQ assay, multiplex PCR amplified TCR CDR3 regions from genomic DNA. Genomic DNA extracted from each cell subset was distributed evenly over all wells of several immunoSEQ 96-well plates, and each plate served as one replicate. For unsorted PBMC, roughly 270 ng genomic DNA, equal to about 29,000 T cell genomes, was loaded into each replicate PCR. Genomic DNA from unsorted PBMC was sequenced over ten immunoSEQ deep assay plates. The purified libraries were quantified using a Qubit 3.0 fluorometer, sized with a Bioanalyzer 2100, and then quantified again using the KAPA Library Quantification kit. Each immunoSEQ 96-well plate was sequenced on its own single-read 150-cycle Illumina NextSeq 550 flow cell. Per the authors' processing: Because only junctional sequences without quality scores were contained in the immunoSEQ output, filtering matching that applied to full-length reads could not be performed. Sequences were annotated with PyIR, a Python wrapper for IgBLAST v1.9, and V/J genes and CDR3 were assigned using IMGT germline references. Reads were removed for weak V/J assignments (E-value above 1e-6), missing CDR3, stop codons, out-of-frame junctions, or ambiguous translated residues. V3J clonotypes were defined as sequences sharing an identical inferred V gene, J gene, and CDR3 amino acid sequence. Percentage overlap between repertoires was computed as shared unique clonotypes divided by the size of the smaller repertoire. Richness of each repertoire was evaluated using RTK rarefaction, the Chao1 estimator, and Recon v2.1 estimates of unobserved clonotypes. The table was pulled from immuneACCESS by TCRdb, which kept in-frame rearrangements only. Such tables lose some clones; where checked, under half of the loss comes from unresolved V genes, and the rest has no known cause. The V and J calls and clone size were taken over from that table, and D and trimming were inferred from the DNA. A total of about 530,000 clones appear in this sample, over 75% of them only once. In total, the top ten clones hold under 15% of the sample.

CDR1 and CDR2 are read off the germline V gene (reference sequence) as SSHAT and FNYEAQ. Inclusive of the bounding cysteine and phenylalanine, the CDR3 is 15 residues long. Only the CDR3 region is kept as DNA, spanning 45 bases read in frame from base 1. The donors were healthy, HIV-negative adults who had no recently reported acute infections or vaccinations. Every donor was a Caucasian adult residing in Nashville, Tennessee, USA. In the unsorted samples, roughly 90 million PBMCs were counted, and genomic DNA was extracted using the QIAamp DNA Blood Mini kit. After blood collection by leukapheresis, PBMCs were isolated using Ficoll-Histopaque density gradient centrifugation and then cryopreserved in the vapor phase of liquid nitrogen.

This receptor was taken from a woman aged 40 to 55 in good health. Some clones in this sample may be carry-over from other donors' samples. The sample comprised PBMCs. This chain is built from TRBV7-7 and TRBJ2-3; a weak D assignment points to TRBD2 (6 bases agree). The bases read TGTGCTAGCAGCTTAGGGAGCGGGTTAGCAGATACGCAGTATTTT. Its translation reads: CASSLGSGLADTQYF.